The clone carrying this T cell receptor (beta chain) was seen just once. V shed 4 bases and J 6 bases; nucleotides not matched to a gene: 6. In germline, CDR1 is LGHNT, CDR2 FRNRAP. The CDR3 contains 14 residues. The entry originates in a study of control samples from healthy donors and cancer patients. Profiling relied on immunoSEQ multiplex PCR, and the TCRdb table lists in-frame clones only, not all of them. The table records around 200,000 clones, over 80% of them present only once. The sequenced sample consisted of blood. The TCR sequence derives from a man between 18 and 35 years old in good health. This rearrangement joins TRBV12-5 to TRBJ2-7; 10 positions agree with TRBD1. The CDR3 bases are TGTGCTAGTGGTTCCTCGACAGGGGGCGGCGAGCAGTACTTC. The encoded protein is CASGSSTGGGEQYF. The full variable domain, in which reference TRBV12-5 and TRBJ2-7 provide the parts outside the CDR3, is DARVTQTPRHKVTEMGQEVTMRCQPILGHNTVFWYRQTMMQGLELLAYFRNRAPLDDSGMPKDRFSAEMPDATLATLKIQPSEPRDSAVYFCASGSSTGGGEQYFGPGTRLTVT.